What follows are 12 T cell receptor beta chains derived from one specimen sequenced in a study of T cell responses to AZD1222 COVID-19 vaccine. Some clones are missing from TCRdb's copy, which holds only in-frame ones; the method was immunoSEQ multiplex PCR. The sample holds 150,000 to 200,000 clones; 87% are singletons and the top ten take about 3%. Material: peripheral blood, obtained on day 0 of MenACWY control vaccination. These receptors came from an adult in good health.

CDR3 DNA sequence: TGTGCCAGCAGTCGGGACTACCTCTACGAGCAGTACTTC. Amino acids: CASSRDYLYEQYF. The chain has TRBV14 and TRBJ2-7, with 7 bases fitting TRBD2. Per germline, CDR1 SGHDN and CDR2 FVKESK. With 6 bases clipped from V and 3 bases from J, the junction kept 5 bases outside the gene matches. The CDR3 is made up of 13 amino acids.

The chain combines TRBV5-1 with TRBJ2-1, with 13 bases matching TRBD2. The V gene end was trimmed by 4 bases and the J gene end by 4 bases; junction bases not matched to a gene: 8. Germline CDR1 and CDR2: SGHRS and YFSETQ. The CDR3 totals 17 residues. CDR3 DNA sequence: TGCGCCAGCAGCCGGCTAGGGACTAGCGGGGATTACAATGAGCAGTTCTTC. This translates into CASSRLGTSGDYNEQFF.

The rearrangement links TRBV5-4 to TRBJ2-7; TRBD2 matches 7 bases. The V segment lost 2 bases and the J segment 5 bases; nucleotides outside the gene matches: 13. This CDR3 is built from 16 residues. CDR1 is SGHNT, CDR2 YYREEE, per germline (reference sequence). Here the CDR3 DNA reads TGTGCCAGCAGCTTCTCCCCGGCGGGAGTGCAGAACGAGCAGTACTTC. Translated, it gives CASSFSPAGVQNEQYF.

The V and J genes are TRBV28 and TRBJ1-2, with 9 positions matching TRBD1. After removal of 3 bases from V and 2 bases from J, the junction contained 1 base not matched to a gene. Germline CDR1 and CDR2: MDHEN and SYDVKM. This CDR3 is built from 14 residues. The CDR3 region has the DNA TGTGCCAGCAGTTTTGGACAGGGGAACTATGGCTACACCTTC. Encoded protein: CASSFGQGNYGYTF.

V and J are TRBV9 and TRBJ2-3; D gene uncertain. V gave up 0 bases and J gave up 1 base, with 9 bases separating them. The CDR3 covers 15 residues. Per the germline V gene, CDR1 is SGDLS and CDR2 is YYNGEE. The CDR3 protein is CASSVDGLGTDTQYF. CDR3 bases: TGTGCCAGCAGCGTAGACGGCTTAGGCACAGATACGCAGTATTTT.

This chain uses TRBV4-2 with TRBJ1-1; perhaps TRBD1 as D (6 bases). The V gene's germline CDR1 is LGHNA and CDR2 YNFKEQ. The CDR3 covers 14 residues. V was pared by 11 bases and J by 5 bases, with 21 bases between. As DNA, the CDR3 is TGTGCCTCATCCCGCCCGTCAGGGGAAACTGAAGCTTTCTTT. Translation gives CASSRPSGETEAFF.

Only a few counts were recorded for this clone. This sample also contains other DNA sequences that code for the same CDR3. CDR3 protein: CASSFPGADTQYF. Here the CDR3 DNA reads TGCGCCAGCAGCTTTCCTGGGGCAGATACGCAGTATTTT. The genes are TRBV5-1 and TRBJ2-3; D not resolved. From germline, CDR1 is SGHRS and CDR2 YFSETQ. The CDR3 spans 13 residues. V gave up 2 bases and J gave up 4 bases, with 8 bases separating them.

The gene calls are TRBV5-1 and TRBJ2-7, with 8 bases matching TRBD1. Germline values: CDR1 SGHRS, CDR2 YFSETQ. Trimming removed 0 bases from V and 2 bases from J; junction bases left unmatched: 4. The CDR3 runs 15 residues. The CDR3 DNA sequence: TGCGCCAGCAGCTTGGCCTCGACAGGGGCCTACGAGCAGTACTTC. Translated: CASSLASTGAYEQYF.

The J gene is TRBJ2-2, the V gene TRBV30; D not certain. V was cut by 4 bases and J by 1 base, with 7 bases left in between. In germline, CDR1 is GTSNPN, CDR2 SVGIG (reference sequence). CDR3 length equals 13 residues. CDR3 loop: CAWNSGNTGELFF. DNA of the CDR3: TGTGCCTGGAATTCCGGGAACACCGGGGAGCTGTTTTTT.

The CDR3 spells CSVTEGPNSPLHF. CDR3 sequence (DNA): TGCAGCGTAACTGAGGGGCCCAATTCACCCCTCCACTTT. The chain combines TRBV29-1 with TRBJ1-6; tentatively, D is TRBD1 (5 bases). V was pared by 6 bases and J by 7 bases, with 13 bases between. This CDR3 region has 13 residues. The germline gives CDR1 SQVTM, CDR2 ANQGSEA.

The gene calls are TRBV5-1 and TRBJ1-1; unclear D gene. V lost 4 bases, J lost 1 base, and 8 bases lay in between. Germline V gene data show CDR1 as SGHRS and CDR2 as YFSETQ. This CDR3 contains 13 residues. As DNA, the CDR3 is TGCGCCAGCAGCGTCGGTAGGAACACTGAAGCTTTCTTT. It is translated as CASSVGRNTEAFF.

The chain joins TRBV14 to TRBJ1-2; D uncertain. The CDR3 is 13 residues long. Germline V gene lookup returns CDR1 SGHDN and CDR2 FVKESK. V was pared by 2 bases and J by 8 bases, with 12 bases between. The CDR3 region has the DNA TGTGCCAGCAGCCAACTCCCCTCAGGCGGCTACACCTTC. This translates into CASSQLPSGGYTF.